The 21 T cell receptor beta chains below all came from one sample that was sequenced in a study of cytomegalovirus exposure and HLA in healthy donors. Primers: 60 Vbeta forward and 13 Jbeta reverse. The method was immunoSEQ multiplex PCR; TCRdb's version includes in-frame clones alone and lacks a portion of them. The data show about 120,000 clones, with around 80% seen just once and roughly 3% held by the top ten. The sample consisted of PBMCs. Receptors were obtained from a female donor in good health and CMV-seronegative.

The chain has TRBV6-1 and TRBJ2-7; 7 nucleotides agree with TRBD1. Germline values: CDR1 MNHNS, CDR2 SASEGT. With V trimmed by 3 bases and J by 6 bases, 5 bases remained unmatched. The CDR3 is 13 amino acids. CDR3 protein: CASSEVGGGEQYF. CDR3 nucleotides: TGTGCCAGCAGTGAGGTAGGGGGCGGCGAGCAGTACTTC.

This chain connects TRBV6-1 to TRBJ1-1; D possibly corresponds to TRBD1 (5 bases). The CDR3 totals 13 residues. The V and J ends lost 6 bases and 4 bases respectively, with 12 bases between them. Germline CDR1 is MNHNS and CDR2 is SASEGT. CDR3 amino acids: CASRNAGGTEAFF. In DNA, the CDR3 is TGTGCCAGCAGAAACGCGGGGGGCACTGAAGCTTTCTTT.

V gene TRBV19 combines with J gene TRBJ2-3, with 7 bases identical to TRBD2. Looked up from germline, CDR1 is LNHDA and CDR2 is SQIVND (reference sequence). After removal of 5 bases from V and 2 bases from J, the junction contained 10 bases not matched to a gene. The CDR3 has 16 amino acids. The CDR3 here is CASSGRAGETTDTQYF. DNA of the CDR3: TGTGCCAGTAGTGGTAGGGCGGGGGAGACCACAGATACGCAGTATTTT.

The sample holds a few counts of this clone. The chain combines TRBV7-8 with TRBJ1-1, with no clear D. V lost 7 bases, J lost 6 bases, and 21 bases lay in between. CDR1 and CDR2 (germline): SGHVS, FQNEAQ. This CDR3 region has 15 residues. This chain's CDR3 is CASTPFEARVAEAFF. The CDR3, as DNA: TGTGCCAGCACCCCCTTCGAGGCTCGGGTTGCTGAAGCTTTCTTT.

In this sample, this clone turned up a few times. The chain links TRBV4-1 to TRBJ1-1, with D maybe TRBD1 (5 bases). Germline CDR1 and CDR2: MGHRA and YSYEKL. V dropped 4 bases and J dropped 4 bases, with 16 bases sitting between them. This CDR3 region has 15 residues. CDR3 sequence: CASSPFERGSTEAFF. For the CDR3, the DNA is TGCGCCAGCAGCCCGTTCGAACGGGGGTCCACTGAAGCTTTCTTT.

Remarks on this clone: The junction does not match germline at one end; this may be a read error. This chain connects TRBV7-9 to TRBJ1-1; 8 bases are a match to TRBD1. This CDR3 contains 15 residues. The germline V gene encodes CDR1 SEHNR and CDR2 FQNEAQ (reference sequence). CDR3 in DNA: TGTTCCAGCAGCCGGACGACAGGGGTCGGGACTGAAGCTTTCTTT. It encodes CSSSRTTGVGTEAFF.

As DNA, the CDR3 is TGTGCCAGCAGCCAAGACTGGCGGGGGGGATTTGAGCAGTTCTTC. Residues: CASSQDWRGGFEQFF. The chain has TRBV4-2 and TRBJ2-1; TRBD2 matches 9 bases. The CDR3 spans 15 residues. The junction had 6 bases not matched to a gene; V was cut back by 0 bases and J by 9 bases. Germline V CDR1 and CDR2: LGHNA, YNFKEQ.

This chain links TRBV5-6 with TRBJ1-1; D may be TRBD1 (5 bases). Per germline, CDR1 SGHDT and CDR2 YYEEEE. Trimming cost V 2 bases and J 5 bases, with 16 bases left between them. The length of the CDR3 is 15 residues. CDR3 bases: TGTGCCAGCAGCTTTTCTACACGGGGGTCTACTGAAGCTTTCTTT. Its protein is CASSFSTRGSTEAFF.

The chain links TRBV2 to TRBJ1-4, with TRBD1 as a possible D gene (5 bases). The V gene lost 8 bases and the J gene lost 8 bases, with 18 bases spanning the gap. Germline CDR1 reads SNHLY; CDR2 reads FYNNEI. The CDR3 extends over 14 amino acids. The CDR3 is CASGFRGGEEKLFF. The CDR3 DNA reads TGTGCCAGCGGGTTCCGGGGGGGGGAAGAAAAACTGTTTTTT.

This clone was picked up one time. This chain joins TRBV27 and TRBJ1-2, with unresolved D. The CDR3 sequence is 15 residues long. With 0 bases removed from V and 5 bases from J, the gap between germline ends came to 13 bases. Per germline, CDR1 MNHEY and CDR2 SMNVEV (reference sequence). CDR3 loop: CASSLSITGRYGYTF. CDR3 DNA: TGTGCCAGCAGTTTATCCATAACGGGGAGGTATGGCTACACCTTC.

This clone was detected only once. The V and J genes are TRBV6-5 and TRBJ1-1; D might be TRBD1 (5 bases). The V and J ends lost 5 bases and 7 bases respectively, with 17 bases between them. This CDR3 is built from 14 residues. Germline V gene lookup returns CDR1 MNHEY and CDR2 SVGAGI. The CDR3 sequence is CASSNDPVQGEAFF. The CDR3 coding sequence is TGTGCCAGCAGTAACGACCCGGTCCAGGGTGAAGCTTTCTTT.

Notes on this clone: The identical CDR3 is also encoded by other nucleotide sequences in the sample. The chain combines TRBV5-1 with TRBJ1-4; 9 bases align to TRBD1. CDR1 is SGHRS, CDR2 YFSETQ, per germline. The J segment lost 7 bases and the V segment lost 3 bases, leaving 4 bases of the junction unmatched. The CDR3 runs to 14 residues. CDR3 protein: CASSSGQGAEKLFF. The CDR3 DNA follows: TGCGCCAGCAGCTCGGGACAGGGTGCTGAAAAACTGTTTTTT.

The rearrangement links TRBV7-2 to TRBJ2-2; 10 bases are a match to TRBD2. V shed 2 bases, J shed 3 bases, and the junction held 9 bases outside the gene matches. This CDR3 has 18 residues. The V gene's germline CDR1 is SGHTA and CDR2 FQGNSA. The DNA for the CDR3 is TGTGCCAGCAGCTTAAAGTCGGCTAGCGGGGGCCACACCGGGGAGCTGTTTTTT. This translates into CASSLKSASGGHTGELFF. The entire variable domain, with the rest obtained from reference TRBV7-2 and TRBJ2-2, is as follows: GAGVSQSPSNKVTEKGKDVELRCDPISGHTALYWYRQSLGQGLEFLIYFQGNSAPDKSGLPSDRFSAERTGGSVSTLTIQRTQQEDSAVYLCASSLKSASGGHTGELFFGEGSRLTVL.

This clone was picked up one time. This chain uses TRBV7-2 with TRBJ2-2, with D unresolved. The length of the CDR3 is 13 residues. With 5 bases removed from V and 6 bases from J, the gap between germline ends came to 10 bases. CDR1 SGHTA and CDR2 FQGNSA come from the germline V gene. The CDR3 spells CASSPLASGELFF. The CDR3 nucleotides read TGTGCCAGCAGCCCCTTGGCTTCCGGGGAGCTGTTTTTT.

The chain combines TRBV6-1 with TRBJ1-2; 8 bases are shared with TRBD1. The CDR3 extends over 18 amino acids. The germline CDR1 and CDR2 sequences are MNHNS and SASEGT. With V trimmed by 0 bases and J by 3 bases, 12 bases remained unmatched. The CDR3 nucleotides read TGTGCCAGCAGTGAAGCGCATGGGACAGGCGTCGCCGACTATGGCTACACCTTC. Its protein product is CASSEAHGTGVADYGYTF.

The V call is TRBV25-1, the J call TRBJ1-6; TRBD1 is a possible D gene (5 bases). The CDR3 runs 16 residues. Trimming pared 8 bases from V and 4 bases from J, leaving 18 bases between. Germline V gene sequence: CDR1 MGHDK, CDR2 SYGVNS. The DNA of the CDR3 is TGTGCCAGCTCCACCTCCCGGGGGGAATATAATTCACCCCTCCACTTT. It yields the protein CASSTSRGEYNSPLHF.

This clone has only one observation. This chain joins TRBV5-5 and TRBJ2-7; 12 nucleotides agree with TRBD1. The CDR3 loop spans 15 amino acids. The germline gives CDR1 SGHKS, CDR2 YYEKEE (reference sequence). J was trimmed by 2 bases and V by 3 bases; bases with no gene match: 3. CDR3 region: CASSWGTGGAYEQYF. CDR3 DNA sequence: TGTGCCAGCAGCTGGGGGACAGGGGGCGCCTACGAGCAGTACTTC. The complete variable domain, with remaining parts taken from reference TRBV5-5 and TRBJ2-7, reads DAGVTQSPTHLIKTRGQQVTLRCSPISGHKSVSWYQQVLGQGPQFIFQYYEKEERGRGNFPDRFSARQFPNYSSELNVNALLLGDSALYLCASSWGTGGAYEQYFGPGTRLTVT.

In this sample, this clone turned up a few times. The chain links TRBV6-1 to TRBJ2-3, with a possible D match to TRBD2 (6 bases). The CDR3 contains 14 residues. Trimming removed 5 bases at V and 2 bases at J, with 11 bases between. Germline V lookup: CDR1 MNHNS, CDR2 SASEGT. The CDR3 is CASSTASVTDTQYF. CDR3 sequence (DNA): TGTGCCAGCAGTACTGCTAGCGTCACAGATACGCAGTATTTT.

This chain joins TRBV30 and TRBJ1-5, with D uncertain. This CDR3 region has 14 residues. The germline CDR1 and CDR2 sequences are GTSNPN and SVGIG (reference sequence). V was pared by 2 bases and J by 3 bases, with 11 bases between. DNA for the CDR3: TGTGCCTGGAGTCCCGGGAGGGTCAATCAGCCCCAGCATTTT. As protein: CAWSPGRVNQPQHF. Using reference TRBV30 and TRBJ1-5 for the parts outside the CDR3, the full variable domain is SQTIHQWPATLVQPVGSPLSLECTVEGTSNPNLYWYRQAAGRGLQLLFYSVGIGQISSEVPQNLSASRPQDRQFILSSKKLLLSDSGFYLCAWSPGRVNQPQHFGDGTRLSIL.

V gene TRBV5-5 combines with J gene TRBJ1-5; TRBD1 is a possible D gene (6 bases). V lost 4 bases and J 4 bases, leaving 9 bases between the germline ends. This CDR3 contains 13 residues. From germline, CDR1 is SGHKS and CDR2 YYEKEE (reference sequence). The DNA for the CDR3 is TGTGCCAGCAGCGTGAGGGGGAATCAGCCCCAGCATTTT. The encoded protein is CASSVRGNQPQHF.

The CDR3 region is CASSHISYEQYF. The CDR3 DNA reads TGTGCCAGCAGCCACATCTCCTACGAGCAGTACTTC. The V gene is TRBV11-2, the J gene TRBJ2-7; no clear D. Deletions cut 5 bases from V and 0 bases from J, with 5 bases between. This CDR3 spans 12 amino acids. The germline CDR1 and CDR2 sequences are SGHAT and FQNNGV.